The 3 T cell receptor beta chains given below trace back to one sample, sequenced in a study of T cells in Graves' hyperthyroidism and ophthalmopathy. TCR beta CDR3 sequences were amplified from RNA transcripts. An initial round of RT-PCR targeting the TCR CDR3 relied on the HTBI primer set. MiXCR, run by TCRdb on the multiplex PCR reads, gives a single entry per CDR3 protein. Found here are around 300,000 distinct CDR3 sequences, about 15% of them singletons; the top ten hold around 23%. Sequencing was carried out using blood. The receptors derive from a woman in her 30s with Graves' hyperthyroidism.

This clonotype was seen a handful of times. This chain connects TRBV3-1 to TRBJ2-1; possibly TRBD1 or TRBD2 for D (6 bases each). Deletions cut 4 bases from V and 1 base from J, with 17 bases between. CDR3 length: 17 amino acids. Germline V CDR1 and CDR2: LGHDT, YNNKEL (reference sequence). The CDR3 loop reads CASSPSGDIPSYNEQFF. In DNA, the CDR3 is TGTGCCAGCAGCCCCTCGGGGGACATTCCTTCCTACAATGAGCAGTTCTTC.

V and J are TRBV5-1 and TRBJ2-7; 7 bases fit TRBD2. Unmatched junction bases numbered 14, after V lost 0 bases and J lost 5 bases. This CDR3 is built from 17 residues. Germline assignment: CDR1 SGHRS and CDR2 YFSETQ. DNA of the CDR3: TGCGCCAGCAGCTTGGACGTAGCGGGCTACCCCGGGAACGAGCAGTACTTC. This gives the protein CASSLDVAGYPGNEQYF. Using reference TRBV5-1 and TRBJ2-7 for the parts outside the CDR3, the full variable domain is KAGVTQTPRYLIKTRGQQVTLSCSPISGHRSVSWYQQTPGQGLQFLFEYFSETQRNKGNFPGRFSGRQFSNSRSEMNVSTLELGDSALYLCASSLDVAGYPGNEQYFGPGTRLTVT.

The CDR3 region has the DNA TGCAGTGCCTCTTTGGTGGCAGGCCCTGAAGCTTTCTTT. Translation: CSASLVAGPEAFF. The chain links TRBV20-1 to TRBJ1-1; D unclear. Germline assignment: CDR1 DFQATT and CDR2 SNEGSKA (reference sequence). The V end lost 6 bases, the J end lost 6 bases, and 17 bases lay between the germline ends. The CDR3 runs 13 residues.